Each of the 32 T cell receptor beta chains below was sequenced from the same sample in a study of blood T cell repertoires in COVID-19. TCRdb keeps only in-frame clones here, not all; method: immunoSEQ multiplex PCR. The table lists roughly 180,000 clones, less than 85% of them singletons. Material for sequencing was peripheral blood. The origin of the receptors is a human donor in a cohort sampled during active COVID-19.

The chain recombines TRBV4-1 with TRBJ1-3; D is unresolved. Germline CDR1 is MGHRA and CDR2 is YSYEKL. The V and J ends lost 5 bases and 0 bases respectively, with 5 bases between them. The CDR3 has 13 amino acids. CDR3 sequence reads: CASSSYSGNTIYF. CDR3 coding DNA: TGCGCCAGCAGCAGCTACTCTGGAAACACCATATATTTT.

V is TRBV12-3 or TRBV12-4 and J is TRBJ2-1; 9 bases are shared with TRBD1. The CDR3 contains 13 residues. V lost 6 bases to trimming and J lost 6 bases; unmatched junction nucleotides: 3. CDR3 protein: CASRETGGNEQFF. CDR3 sequence (DNA): TGTGCCAGCAGGGAGACAGGGGGCAATGAGCAGTTCTTC.

V usage is TRBV12-5 and J usage is TRBJ1-1; D is unresolved. Trimming stripped 0 bases from V and 2 bases from J, with 13 bases between. The germline V gene encodes CDR1 LGHNT and CDR2 FRNRAP. CDR3 length: 16 residues. CDR3 sequence reads: CASGLVLSEGNTEAFF. The DNA of the CDR3 is TGTGCTAGTGGTTTGGTACTTTCAGAGGGTAACACTGAAGCTTTCTTT.

The chain joins TRBV2 to TRBJ1-1, with D maybe TRBD1 (6 bases). The germline V gene encodes CDR1 SNHLY and CDR2 FYNNEI. V was clipped by 9 bases and J by 7 bases, with 12 bases between them. The CDR3 length is 11 residues. As DNA, the CDR3 is TGTGCCAGAGGGGGGGGGCTTGAAGCTTTCTTT. Encoded protein: CARGGGLEAFF.

The chain joins TRBV15 to TRBJ2-1; the match to TRBD1 covers 7 bases. Germline CDR1 LNHNV, CDR2 YYDKDF (reference sequence). Unmatched junction bases numbered 23, after V lost 5 bases and J lost 13 bases. The CDR3 totals 17 residues. DNA for the CDR3: TGTGCCACCAGCGACCGAGGGGGCCGTAAACAACTCAATGCCCAGTTCTTC. It translates to CATSDRGGRKQLNAQFF.

V and J are TRBV11-2 and TRBJ2-7; TRBD1 matches at 11 bases. The V and J ends lost 3 bases and 7 bases, in that order; junction bases with no gene match: 14. Germline CDR1 SGHAT, CDR2 FQNNGV. This CDR3 has 17 amino acids. This CDR3 is CASSFSPHGQGATEQYF. The CDR3 DNA reads TGTGCCAGCAGCTTTAGCCCCCACGGACAGGGGGCTACGGAGCAGTACTTC.

The chain uses TRBV6-2 or TRBV6-3 and TRBJ1-2; the match to TRBD1 covers 12 bases. Losses at the gene ends were 0 bases for V and 7 bases for J; bases not matched to a gene: 15. The CDR3 contains 19 residues. Germline V gene data show CDR1 as MNHEY and CDR2 as SVGEGT. Here the CDR3 reads CASSYSAGQGAQRVFGYTF. The CDR3 DNA reads as TGTGCCAGCAGTTACTCAGCGGGACAGGGGGCCCAGCGGGTGTTTGGCTACACCTTC.

The chain couples TRBV11-2 to TRBJ1-2, with D tentatively TRBD1 (5 bases). Germline CDR1 SGHAT, CDR2 FQNNGV. Between the trimmed V and J ends, which lost 5 bases and 5 bases, there was a span of 15 bases. The CDR3 sequence is 14 residues long. The CDR3 loop is CASSQVGGGYGYTF. The CDR3 bases are TGTGCCAGCAGCCAAGTCGGGGGAGGGTATGGCTACACCTTC.

V usage is TRBV12-3 or TRBV12-4 and J usage is TRBJ1-1; 8 bases line up with TRBD1. With V trimmed by 9 bases and J by 4 bases, 7 bases remained unmatched. CDR3 size: 13 residues. DNA of the CDR3: TGTGCCAGTCCGACAGGGGAGAGCACTGAAGCTTTCTTT. Its translation is CASPTGESTEAFF.

The chain is built from TRBV6-5 and TRBJ2-1; the match to TRBD2 covers 9 bases. Germline V gene data show CDR1 as MNHEY and CDR2 as SVGAGI. This CDR3 comprises 14 residues. V lost 5 bases, J lost 10 bases, and 9 bases stayed unmatched. The CDR3 DNA is TGTGCCAGCAGTACTCGCGGGGGGGCCGGGGAGCAGTTCTTC. Residues: CASSTRGGAGEQFF.

The rearrangement links TRBV5-1 to TRBJ1-2; 9 bases are a match to TRBD1. This CDR3 comprises 16 residues. The V and J ends lost 0 bases and 8 bases, in that order; junction bases with no gene match: 11. Germline V gives CDR1 SGHRS, CDR2 YFSETQ. The CDR3 spells CASSLATGGAVSGYTF. In DNA, the CDR3 is TGCGCCAGCAGCTTGGCCACAGGGGGCGCCGTTTCCGGCTACACCTTC.

This rearrangement joins TRBV9 to TRBJ1-4; 8 bases align to TRBD1. Germline V gene lookup returns CDR1 SGDLS and CDR2 YYNGEE. V lost 3 bases, J lost 11 bases, and 9 bases stayed unmatched. This CDR3 spans 14 amino acids. As DNA, the CDR3 is TGTGCCAGCAGCGGGGACAGGCTAACTGGGAAACTGTTTTTT. Translating it yields CASSGDRLTGKLFF.

The chain uses TRBV19 and TRBJ2-1; 14 bases are shared with TRBD2. The CDR3 spans 16 residues. The V gene's germline CDR1 is LNHDA and CDR2 SQIVND (reference sequence). Germline trimming cut 3 bases from V and 6 bases from J; bases unmatched to any gene: 4. CDR3 protein: CASSMGLAGVFNEQFF. DNA of the CDR3: TGTGCCAGTAGTATGGGACTAGCGGGGGTGTTCAATGAGCAGTTCTTC.

The rearrangement uses TRBV6-2 or TRBV6-3 and TRBJ2-1; 7 positions agree with TRBD1. Trimming cost V 6 bases and J 1 base; bases outside gene matches: 12. The germline V gene has CDR1 MNHEY and CDR2 SVGEGT. This CDR3 has 17 amino acids. CDR3 residues: CASSRHHRGMSYNEQFF. Here the CDR3 DNA reads TGTGCCAGCAGCCGGCATCACAGGGGAATGTCCTACAATGAGCAGTTCTTC.

This clone was observed a few times. The rearrangement uses TRBV2 and TRBJ1-1; TRBD1 matches 8 bases. This CDR3 has 14 amino acids. Trimming cost V 6 bases and J 0 bases; bases outside gene matches: 3. The germline V gene has CDR1 SNHLY and CDR2 FYNNEI. The CDR3 reads CASSRTGMNTEAFF. The DNA for the CDR3 is TGTGCCAGCAGCCGGACAGGGATGAACACTGAAGCTTTCTTT. Full variable domain (rest looked up from reference TRBV2 and TRBJ1-1): EPEVTQTPSHQVTQMGQEVILRCVPISNHLYFYWYRQILGQKVEFLVSFYNNEISEKSEIFDDQFSVERPDGSNFTLKIRSTKLEDSAMYFCASSRTGMNTEAFFGQGTRLTVV.

CDR3 loop: CASSWDIEGQYF. In DNA, the CDR3 is TGTGCCAGCAGTTGGGACATAGAAGGGCAGTACTTC. The chain is built from TRBV6-5 and TRBJ2-7; perhaps TRBD1 as D (6 bases). Per germline, CDR1 MNHEY and CDR2 SVGAGI. Trimming took 4 bases from V and 9 from J, leaving 13 bases between them. CDR3 length: 12 amino acids.

This chain connects TRBV29-1 to TRBJ1-3; 8 bases align to TRBD1. Germline V gene sequence: CDR1 SQVTM, CDR2 ANQGSEA. The trim removed 0 bases at V and 0 bases at J, leaving 10 bases unmatched. The CDR3 sequence is 18 residues long. The CDR3 region has the DNA TGCAGCGTTGAAGAACCACGGACAGGGTCGGTCTCTGGAAACACCATATATTTT. Protein: CSVEEPRTGSVSGNTIYF.

The rearrangement links TRBV11-2 to TRBJ2-2, with TRBD1 matching over 8 bases. This CDR3 has 18 residues. In germline, CDR1 is SGHAT, CDR2 FQNNGV. The trim removed 0 bases at V and 3 bases at J, leaving 9 bases unmatched. The CDR3 loop is CASSLDIDRGTDTGELFF. In nucleotides, the CDR3 is TGTGCCAGCAGCTTAGATATTGACAGGGGTACGGACACCGGGGAGCTGTTTTTT.

This clone was observed a few times. The chain joins TRBV7-2 to TRBJ1-1; D is ambiguous. The CDR3 length is 13 residues. Germline CDR1 SGHTA, CDR2 FQGNSA. Trimming took off 5 bases at V and 1 base at J, with 8 bases between the two ends. CDR3 bases: TGTGCCAGCAGCAACCAACAGAACACTGAAGCTTTCTTT. Its protein is CASSNQQNTEAFF.

This clone was seen just once. The rearrangement joins TRBV4-1 to TRBJ2-2; D might be TRBD1 (5 bases). The germline V and J ends were trimmed by 0 bases and 7 bases, with 9 bases remaining between them. The CDR3 extends over 14 amino acids. The V gene's germline CDR1 is MGHRA and CDR2 YSYEKL. The CDR3 sequence: CASSQDRANGELFF. The CDR3 region has the DNA TGCGCCAGCAGCCAAGACAGGGCTAACGGGGAGCTGTTTTTT.

The gene calls are TRBV19 and TRBJ1-5; D ambiguous. Trimming took 0 bases from V and 0 from J, leaving 15 bases between them. There are 18 residues in the CDR3. The V gene's germline CDR1 is LNHDA and CDR2 SQIVND (reference sequence). CDR3 DNA sequence: TGTGCCAGTAGTATAGATCGCGGCAGCCGATATAGCAATCAGCCCCAGCATTTT. Amino acids: CASSIDRGSRYSNQPQHF.

The chain employs TRBV5-4 and TRBJ1-1, with a weak D call TRBD1 (6 bases). V lost 6 bases to trimming and J lost 1 base, with 7 bases between them. The CDR3 sequence is 12 residues long. The V gene's germline CDR1 is SGHNT and CDR2 YYREEE (reference sequence). In DNA, the CDR3 is TGTGCCAGCATAGGGGGGAACACTGAAGCTTTCTTT. Translated: CASIGGNTEAFF. Together with reference TRBV5-4 and TRBJ1-1, the CDR3 gives the full variable domain: ETGVTQSPTHLIKTRGQQVTLRCSSQSGHNTVSWYQQALGQGPQFIFQYYREEENGRGNFPPRFSGLQFPNYSSELNVNALELDDSALYLCASIGGNTEAFFGQGTRLTVV.

The gene calls are TRBV2 and TRBJ1-1; D gene ambiguous. Trimming took 4 bases from V and 2 from J, leaving 14 bases between them. Germline values: CDR1 SNHLY, CDR2 FYNNEI. The CDR3 is 15 amino acids. CDR3 region: CASSVSEAGNTEAFF. CDR3 DNA: TGTGCCAGCAGTGTTTCAGAGGCTGGAAACACTGAAGCTTTCTTT.

The V and J genes are TRBV3-1 (or the pseudogene TRBV3-2) and TRBJ1-2; D remains unclear. Looked up from germline, CDR1 is LGHDT and CDR2 is YNNKEL (reference sequence). Trimming took off 4 bases at V and 8 bases at J, with 26 bases between the two ends. This CDR3 region has 17 residues. Written as DNA, the CDR3 is TGTGCCAGCAGCCGTAGTAGGTGGCAGGCCAACCTTTGGGGCTACACCTTC. Translating gives CASSRSRWQANLWGYTF.

The rearrangement links TRBV18 to TRBJ1-1; 7 bases match TRBD1. This CDR3 has 16 amino acids. From germline, CDR1 is KGHSH and CDR2 LQKENI. V lost 2 bases, J lost 4 bases, and 10 bases stayed unmatched. The CDR3 DNA follows: TGTGCCAGCTCACCAGTTCGAGACAGGGATGGCACTGAAGCTTTCTTT. Protein sequence: CASSPVRDRDGTEAFF.

The chain recombines TRBV7-8 with TRBJ1-1; D uncertain. V was trimmed by 11 bases and J by 4 bases, leaving 17 bases between them. Germline CDR1 is SGHVS and CDR2 is FQNEAQ. CDR3 size: 13 residues. CDR3 DNA sequence: TGTGCCTCGGGGATACTCCCGACCACTGAAGCTTTCTTT. It codes for CASGILPTTEAFF.

The chain is built from TRBV5-8 and TRBJ2-7; D not certain. The germline V gene encodes CDR1 SGHTS and CDR2 YDEGEE. This CDR3 comprises 10 residues. The V end lost 4 bases, the J end lost 3 bases, and 2 bases lay between the germline ends. The CDR3 nucleotides are TGTGCCAGCAGCCACTACGAGCAGTACTTC. This codes for CASSHYEQYF.

V is TRBV5-1 and J is TRBJ2-1; D call uncertain. The CDR3 totals 13 residues. Germline CDR1 SGHRS, CDR2 YFSETQ. Trimming removed 0 bases at V and 6 bases at J, with 7 bases between. Here the CDR3 reads CASSLGPGNEQFF. Written as DNA, the CDR3 is TGCGCCAGCAGCTTGGGACCGGGCAATGAGCAGTTCTTC.

This chain links TRBV29-1 with TRBJ2-7; D may be TRBD2 (5 bases). The CDR3 length is 13 residues. V lost 4 bases to trimming and J lost 4 bases, with 14 bases between them. Germline V gives CDR1 SQVTM, CDR2 ANQGSEA. The CDR3 is CSVGPGTDYEQYF. In DNA form, the CDR3 reads TGCAGCGTTGGACCGGGAACCGATTACGAGCAGTACTTC.

The gene calls are TRBV2 and TRBJ1-2, with TRBD1 matching over 9 bases. V gave up 3 bases and J gave up 3 bases; unmatched junction bases: 8. Per germline, CDR1 SNHLY and CDR2 FYNNEI. The CDR3 extends over 16 amino acids. The DNA of the CDR3 is TGTGCCAGCAGTGATTACAAGGACAGGGGACACTATGGCTACACCTTC. Residues: CASSDYKDRGHYGYTF.

The J gene is TRBJ2-6, the V gene TRBV6-5, with D possibly TRBD1 on 7 matching bases. V was trimmed by 4 bases and J by 4 bases, leaving 11 bases between them. CDR1 MNHEY and CDR2 SVGAGI come from the germline V gene. CDR3 length: 15 amino acids. The CDR3 DNA sequence: TGTGCCAGCAGTTTCAGGGGGGACGGGGCCAACGTCCTGACTTTC. As protein: CASSFRGDGANVLTF.

V is TRBV6-6 and J is TRBJ2-1, with TRBD2 matching over 8 bases. In germline, CDR1 is MNHNY, CDR2 SVGAGI (reference sequence). The CDR3 sequence is 15 residues long. V was clipped by 6 bases and J by 2 bases; unmatched bases: 6. The CDR3 DNA follows: TGTGCCAGCAGCCTCGGGGGGGCGCCCTACAATGAGCAGTTCTTC. Its translation is CASSLGGAPYNEQFF.